This entry lists 26 T cell receptor beta chains sequenced from one sample in a study of vaccination and CD4 T cells after COVID-19. What these receptors recognize is not known. Treatment in this sample: approximately nine-day PBMC culture with coronavirus spike peptide pools or control peptides (ViraFEST assay). Scientists ran DNA taken from cultured CD4+ T cells through the Oncomine TCR Beta short-read assay for sequencing. One entry per CDR3 protein results from TCRdb running MiXCR on the PCR reads. The table shows around 11,000 distinct CDR3 sequences, with about 44% occurring only once. The sample taken for sequencing was CD4+ T cells from blood, cultured in vitro. Every receptor here comes from a human donor who had recovered from COVID-19.

The chain links TRBV6-1 to TRBJ1-1, with D possibly TRBD1 on 5 matching bases. V was shortened by 7 bases and J by 1 base, with 19 bases between the two germline ends. The germline CDR1 and CDR2 sequences are MNHNS and SASEGT. The CDR3 is 16 residues long. Written as DNA, the CDR3 is TGTGCCAGCACCACCCCCCCGTGGGGGGAGAACACTGAAGCTTTCTTT. Amino acid sequence: CASTTPPWGENTEAFF.

J is TRBJ2-1 and V is TRBV7-8; D uncertain. Deletions cut 5 bases from V and 8 bases from J, with 10 bases between. The CDR3 is made up of 12 amino acids. Germline CDR1 reads SGHVS; CDR2 reads FQNEAQ. The CDR3 bases are TGTGCCAGCAGCCAAAATGGGTATGAGCAGTTCTTC. The encoded protein is CASSQNGYEQFF.

J is TRBJ2-2 and V is TRBV7-2; 7 nucleotides match TRBD1. CDR3 length equals 18 residues. Germline V lookup: CDR1 SGHTA, CDR2 FQGNSA. Losses at the gene ends were 0 bases for V and 2 bases for J; bases not matched to a gene: 9. The DNA for the CDR3 is TGTGCCAGCAGCTTAGCTCAGGGACAGACCTCCAACACCGGGGAGCTGTTTTTT. This gives the protein CASSLAQGQTSNTGELFF.

In its sample, this clonotype was seen a few times. For the CDR3, the DNA is TGTGCCAGCAGTGAAGGGGTACGGGCATCCCATAGCAATCAGCCCCAGCATTTT. Amino acids: CASSEGVRASHSNQPQHF. The V call is TRBV6-1, the J call TRBJ1-5; D not resolved. CDR1 and CDR2 (germline): MNHNS, SASEGT. This CDR3 is 18 amino acids long. V shed 1 base and J shed 0 bases, with 16 bases lying between them.

This chain uses TRBV6-5 with TRBJ2-3, with D perhaps matching TRBD2 (7 bases). The germline gives CDR1 MNHEY, CDR2 SVGAGI. This CDR3 region has 15 residues. Deletions cut 2 bases from V and 6 bases from J, with 15 bases between. CDR3 sequence (DNA): TGTGCCAGCAGTTACGGGGGGGGGCCAGTTGATACGCAGTATTTT. Its translation is CASSYGGGPVDTQYF.

The CDR3 DNA follows: TGTGCCAGCAAGGCGGGACTAGCAGTCGGAGAGCTGTTTTTT. It translates to CASKAGLAVGELFF. V usage is TRBV27 and J usage is TRBJ2-2; 9 bases map to TRBD2. The CDR3 runs 14 residues. V was clipped by 7 bases and J by 11 bases; unmatched bases: 11. Per germline, CDR1 MNHEY and CDR2 SMNVEV (reference sequence).

This rearrangement joins TRBV18 to TRBJ2-6; D call uncertain. The germline CDR1 and CDR2 sequences are KGHSH and LQKENI. The CDR3 length is 17 residues. Trimming took 3 bases from V and 4 from J, leaving 16 bases between them. The CDR3 DNA is TGTGCCAGCTCACCGCTCAGTAGGCCGCGCGGGGCCAACGTCCTGACTTTC. Its translation is CASSPLSRPRGANVLTF.

Note on this clonotype: This is likely a read error, given that the CDR3 carries no conserved phenylalanine or tryptophan at its end. The chain combines TRBV12-3 or TRBV12-4 with TRBJ1-5; 8 nucleotides match TRBD1. The J segment lost 7 bases and the V segment lost 1 base, leaving 3 bases of the junction unmatched. This CDR3 has 14 amino acids. CDR3 DNA sequence: TGTGCCAGCAGTTTAGGGACAGGGTGGCAGCCCCAGCATTCT. Encoded protein: CASSLGTGWQPQHS.

The J gene is TRBJ2-7, the V gene TRBV11-2; 9 positions agree with TRBD1. The CDR3 consists of 15 residues. The germline V gene encodes CDR1 SGHAT and CDR2 FQNNGV. J gave up 1 base and V 4 bases, and 5 bases lay outside the gene matches. The CDR3 DNA is TGTGCCAGCAGCTGGACCGGGACAGGGTCCTACGAGCAGTACTTC. Its protein product is CASSWTGTGSYEQYF.

This clonotype has only a few counts. V is TRBV10-1 and J is TRBJ1-3; D remains unclear. V was pared by 3 bases and J by 0 bases, with 6 bases between. The CDR3 has 14 amino acids. Per germline, CDR1 WNHNN and CDR2 SYGVQD (reference sequence). In nucleotides, the CDR3 is TGCGCCAGCAGTGAATCGATCTCTGGAAACACCATATATTTT. Protein: CASSESISGNTIYF.

V usage is TRBV15 and J usage is TRBJ2-7; D is unresolved. The germline gives CDR1 LNHNV, CDR2 YYDKDF (reference sequence). Trimming pared 0 bases from V and 3 bases from J, leaving 9 bases between. The CDR3 covers 14 residues. Here the CDR3 DNA reads TGTGCCACCAGCAGAGACGAGGAGATCTACGAGCAGTACTTC. Protein: CATSRDEEIYEQYF.

The rearrangement joins TRBV11-2 to TRBJ1-1, with 9 bases identical to TRBD1. Trimming at V came to 0 bases and at J to 4 bases, leaving 3 bases not matched to a gene. The germline V gene has CDR1 SGHAT and CDR2 FQNNGV. The CDR3 is 15 residues long. The CDR3: CASSLEGTGSTEAFF. CDR3 nucleotides: TGTGCCAGCAGCTTAGAAGGGACAGGGAGCACTGAAGCTTTCTTT.

The chain combines TRBV6-1 with TRBJ1-3, with D unresolved. Trimming stripped 11 bases from V and 1 base from J, with 9 bases between. The CDR3 extends over 12 amino acids. Germline V lookup: CDR1 MNHNS, CDR2 SASEGT. The CDR3 here is CARKRSGNTIYF. In DNA form, the CDR3 reads TGTGCCCGCAAGAGGTCTGGAAACACCATATATTTT.

The chain is built from TRBV6-1 and TRBJ1-1; 9 nucleotides match TRBD1. This CDR3 is built from 18 residues. CDR1 and CDR2 (germline): MNHNS, SASEGT. Losses at the gene ends were 8 bases for V and 1 base for J; bases not matched to a gene: 17. Written as DNA, the CDR3 is TGTGCCAGCCTTATACGTTCCTTTACAGGGGGCGAGAACACTGAAGCTTTCTTT. Residues: CASLIRSFTGGENTEAFF.

The chain recombines TRBV21-1 with TRBJ1-2; the listed D gene, TRBD1, was not tested against the DNA. TRBV21-1 is classified as a pseudogene. This CDR3 is built from 12 residues. The CDR3 loop is CASRQETYGYTF. CDR3 nucleotides: TGTGCCAGCAGACAGGAGACTTATGGCTACACCTTC.

This clonotype is medium-sized within its sample. CDR3 DNA: TGTGCCACCAGCAGAAATCAGGTAGCGGGGTCGAACACCGGGGAGCTGTTTTTT. Its translation is CATSRNQVAGSNTGELFF. The chain recombines TRBV15 with TRBJ2-2; TRBD2 agrees at 8 bases. The CDR3 loop spans 18 amino acids. Germline V gives CDR1 LNHNV, CDR2 YYDKDF (reference sequence). Trimming took 2 bases from V and 0 from J; bases not matched to a gene: 8.

This chain links TRBV7-9 with TRBJ1-5; TRBD1 might be the D (5 bases). CDR3 length: 16 residues. V was shortened by 1 base and J by 3 bases, with 13 bases between the two germline ends. Germline CDR1 reads SEHNR; CDR2 reads FQNEAQ (reference sequence). CDR3 DNA: TGTGCCAGCAGCTTAGGTCCGTCGGGGGACAATCAGCCCCAGCATTTT. Its translation: CASSLGPSGDNQPQHF.

The genes are TRBV20-1 and TRBJ2-2; 8 positions match TRBD2. With V trimmed by 3 bases and J by 4 bases, 4 bases remained unmatched. CDR1 and CDR2 from the germline V gene are DFQATT and SNEGSKA (reference sequence). The CDR3 runs to 14 residues. CDR3 sequence (DNA): TGCAGTGCTAGCGGGGGGGCGGGCACCGGGGAGCTGTTTTTT. Translation: CSASGGAGTGELFF.

This clonotype was seen only a few times. V gene TRBV30 combines with J gene TRBJ2-1; 10 nucleotides align to TRBD2. There are 16 residues in the CDR3. Germline V CDR1 and CDR2: GTSNPN, SVGIG (reference sequence). The V segment lost 7 bases and the J segment 7 bases; nucleotides outside the gene matches: 16. This CDR3 is CAFGQGTSGALNEQFF. CDR3 coding DNA: TGTGCCTTCGGACAGGGAACTAGCGGGGCCCTAAATGAGCAGTTCTTC.

The J gene is TRBJ1-2, the V gene TRBV19, with 8 bases that match TRBD1. The CDR3 is 14 residues long. Germline V CDR1 and CDR2: LNHDA, SQIVND (reference sequence). With V trimmed by 5 bases and J by 5 bases, 7 bases remained unmatched. The CDR3 coding sequence is TGTGCCAGTAGTTCGGGACAGGACTATTATGGCTACACCTTC. Its translation: CASSSGQDYYGYTF.

The rearrangement joins TRBV15 to TRBJ1-2; maybe TRBD1 (6 bases). The CDR3 is 15 amino acids. Germline V gives CDR1 LNHNV, CDR2 YYDKDF (reference sequence). Trimming cost V 1 base and J 3 bases, with 12 bases left between them. CDR3 sequence reads: CATSRGQGMDYGYTF. CDR3 nucleotide sequence: TGTGCCACCAGCAGAGGCCAGGGGATGGACTATGGCTACACCTTC.

This clonotype has only a few counts. V gene TRBV12-3 or TRBV12-4 combines with J gene TRBJ2-2, with no clear D. V was cut by 1 base and J by 5 bases, with 5 bases left in between. The CDR3 covers 13 residues. The DNA for the CDR3 is TGTGCCAGCAGTTTAGGGCGAACCGGGGAGCTGTTTTTT. Translation: CASSLGRTGELFF.

This chain joins TRBV7-2 and TRBJ1-3, with D perhaps matching TRBD1 (5 bases). Germline loops: CDR1 SGHTA, CDR2 FQGNSA. Deletions cut 2 bases from V and 0 bases from J, with 11 bases between. The CDR3 extends over 16 amino acids. The CDR3 loop reads CASSLRTQDSGNTIYF. As DNA, the CDR3 is TGTGCCAGCAGCTTAAGGACACAGGACTCTGGAAACACCATATATTTT.

This clonotype has more than one count but fewer than ten. CDR3 nucleotides: TGTGCCAGCAGCCCAACAGGGGGCGCGGGCACTGAAGCTTTCTTT. Protein sequence: CASSPTGGAGTEAFF. The V gene is TRBV7-9, the J gene TRBJ1-1, with TRBD1 matching over 9 bases. V was clipped by 5 bases and J by 4 bases; unmatched bases: 8. CDR1 SEHNR and CDR2 FQNEAQ come from the germline V gene (reference sequence). This CDR3 is 15 amino acids long.

The V and J genes are TRBV6-1 and TRBJ1-1; 8 bases agree with TRBD1. There are 15 residues in the CDR3. Germline V lookup: CDR1 MNHNS, CDR2 SASEGT. The V gene end was trimmed by 4 bases and the J gene end by 1 base; junction bases not matched to a gene: 5. The CDR3 is CASSGEDRENTEAFF. The CDR3 bases are TGTGCCAGCAGTGGAGAGGACAGGGAGAACACTGAAGCTTTCTTT.

This clonotype was seen more than once but under ten times. The chain joins TRBV7-2 to TRBJ2-7, with 9 positions matching TRBD1. CDR3 size: 14 residues. CDR1 SGHTA and CDR2 FQGNSA come from the germline V gene. Trimming removed 7 bases from V and 4 bases from J; junction bases left unmatched: 8. For the CDR3, the DNA is TGTGCCAGCAACTCCCACAGGGGGCGATACGAGCAGTACTTC. This gives the protein CASNSHRGRYEQYF.